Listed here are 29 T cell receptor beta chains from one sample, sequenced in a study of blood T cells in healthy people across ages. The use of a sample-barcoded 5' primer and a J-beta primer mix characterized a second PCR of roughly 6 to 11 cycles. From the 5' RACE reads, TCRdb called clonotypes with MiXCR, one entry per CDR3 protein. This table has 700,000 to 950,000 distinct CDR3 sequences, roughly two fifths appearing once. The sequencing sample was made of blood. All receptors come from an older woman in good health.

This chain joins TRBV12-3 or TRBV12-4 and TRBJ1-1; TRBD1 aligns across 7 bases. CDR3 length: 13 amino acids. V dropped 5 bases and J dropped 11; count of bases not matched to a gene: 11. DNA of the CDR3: TGTGCCAGCAGTCCCTTTTCAGGACAGGAGGCTTTCTTT. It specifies CASSPFSGQEAFF.

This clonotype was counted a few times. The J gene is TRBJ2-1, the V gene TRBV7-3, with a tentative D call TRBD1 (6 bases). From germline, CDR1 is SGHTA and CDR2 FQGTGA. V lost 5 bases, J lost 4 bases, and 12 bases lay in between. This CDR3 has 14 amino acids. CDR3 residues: CASSAGQKYNEQFF. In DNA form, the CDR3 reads TGTGCCAGCAGCGCAGGACAGAAGTACAATGAGCAGTTCTTC.

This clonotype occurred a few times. For the CDR3, the DNA is TGTGCCAGCAGCCCGGGACTAGCGTTAAGCACAGATACGCAGTATTTT. This sequence encodes CASSPGLALSTDTQYF. This chain links TRBV3-1 with TRBJ2-3; 10 bases fit TRBD2. The junction had 4 bases not matched to a gene; V was cut back by 4 bases and J by 0 bases. The CDR3 is made up of 16 amino acids. CDR1 and CDR2 from the germline V gene are LGHDT and YNNKEL (reference sequence).

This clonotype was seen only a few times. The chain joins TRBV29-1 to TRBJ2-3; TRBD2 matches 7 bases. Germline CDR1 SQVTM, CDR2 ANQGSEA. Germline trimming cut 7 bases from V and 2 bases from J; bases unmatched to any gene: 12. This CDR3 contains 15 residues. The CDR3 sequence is CSAPPGGSLTDTQYF. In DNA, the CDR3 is TGCAGCGCCCCCCCGGGCGGGAGCCTCACAGATACGCAGTATTTT.

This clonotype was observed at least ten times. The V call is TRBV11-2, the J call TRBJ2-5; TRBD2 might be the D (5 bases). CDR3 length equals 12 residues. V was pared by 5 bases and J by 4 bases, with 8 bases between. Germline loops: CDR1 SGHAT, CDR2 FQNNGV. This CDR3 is CASSPAGETQYF. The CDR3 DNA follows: TGTGCCAGCAGCCCGGCGGGAGAGACCCAGTACTTC. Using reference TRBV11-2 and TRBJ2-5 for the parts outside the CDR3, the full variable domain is EAGVAQSPRYKIIEKRQSVAFWCNPISGHATLYWYQQILGQGPKLLIQFQNNGVVDDSQLPKDRFSAERLKGVDSTLKIQPAKLEDSAVYLCASSPAGETQYFGPGTRLLVL.

Here the CDR3 DNA reads TGTGCCAGCAGCGACAGGACTAGAGGCACTCTCGGGGCCAACGTCCTGACTTTC. Its translation is CASSDRTRGTLGANVLTF. V is TRBV7-3 and J is TRBJ2-6; D is perhaps TRBD2 (7 bases). CDR1 is SGHTA, CDR2 FQGTGA, per germline. Trimming shortened V by 5 bases and J by 4 bases, and 21 bases separated the two germline ends. CDR3 size: 18 residues.

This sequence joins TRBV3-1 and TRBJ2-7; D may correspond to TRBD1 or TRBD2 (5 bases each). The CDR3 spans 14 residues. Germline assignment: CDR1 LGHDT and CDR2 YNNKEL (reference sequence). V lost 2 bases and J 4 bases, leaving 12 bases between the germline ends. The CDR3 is CASSQPGDVYEQYF. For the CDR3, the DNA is TGTGCCAGCAGCCAACCCGGGGACGTTTACGAGCAGTACTTC.

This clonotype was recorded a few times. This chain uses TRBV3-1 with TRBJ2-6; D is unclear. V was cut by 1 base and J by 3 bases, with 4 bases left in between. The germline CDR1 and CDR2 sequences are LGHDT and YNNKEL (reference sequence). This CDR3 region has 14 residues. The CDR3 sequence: CASSQGGGANVLTF. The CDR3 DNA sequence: TGTGCCAGCAGCCAAGGGGGTGGGGCCAACGTCCTGACTTTC.

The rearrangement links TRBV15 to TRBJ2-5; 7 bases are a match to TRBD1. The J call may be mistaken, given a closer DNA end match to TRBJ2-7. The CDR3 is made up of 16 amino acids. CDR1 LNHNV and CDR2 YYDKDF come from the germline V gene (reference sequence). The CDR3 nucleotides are TGTGCCACCAGCAGAGCCAGACAGGGAGCCGACCACGAGCAGTACTTC. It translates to CATSRARQGADHEQYF.

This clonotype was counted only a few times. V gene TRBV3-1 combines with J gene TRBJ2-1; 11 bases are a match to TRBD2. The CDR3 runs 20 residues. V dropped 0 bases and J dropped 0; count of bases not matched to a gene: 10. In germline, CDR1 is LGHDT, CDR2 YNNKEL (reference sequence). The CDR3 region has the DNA TGTGCCAGCAGCCAAGACAAGGGACTAGCGGAGTCGAACTCCTACAATGAGCAGTTCTTC. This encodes CASSQDKGLAESNSYNEQFF.

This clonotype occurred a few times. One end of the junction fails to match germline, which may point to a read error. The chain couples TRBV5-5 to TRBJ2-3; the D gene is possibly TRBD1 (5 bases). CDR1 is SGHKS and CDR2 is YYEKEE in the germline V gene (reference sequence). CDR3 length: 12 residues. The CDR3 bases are TGTGCCAGCAGCTCGGACACAAATACGCAGTATTTT. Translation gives CASSSDTNTQYF.

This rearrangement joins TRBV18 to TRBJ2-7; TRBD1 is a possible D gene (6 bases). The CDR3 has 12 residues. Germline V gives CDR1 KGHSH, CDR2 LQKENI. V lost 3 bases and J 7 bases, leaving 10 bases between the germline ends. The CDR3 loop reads CASSPQGWEQYF. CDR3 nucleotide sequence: TGTGCCAGCTCACCCCAGGGGTGGGAGCAGTACTTC.

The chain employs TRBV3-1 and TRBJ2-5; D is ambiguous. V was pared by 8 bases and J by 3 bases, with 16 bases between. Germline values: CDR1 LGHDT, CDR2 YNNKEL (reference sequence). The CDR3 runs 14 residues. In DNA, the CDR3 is TGTGCCAGCGGGTTGGCCCAGAGTGAAGAGACCCAGTACTTC. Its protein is CASGLAQSEETQYF.

The CDR3 region has the DNA TGTGCAACACAGGTCTCTGGGGCCAACGTCCTGACTTTC. It is translated as CATQVSGANVLTF. The chain joins TRBV6-5 to TRBJ2-6; TRBD1 might be the D (5 bases). The CDR3 extends over 13 amino acids. Germline-derived CDR1 and CDR2 are MNHEY and SVGAGI.

Written as DNA, the CDR3 is TGTGCCAGCAGTGAACAGGCCTTGGCGACTGAAGCTTTCTTT. Residues: CASSEQALATEAFF. The chain uses TRBV6-1 and TRBJ1-1; no clear D. The germline CDR1 and CDR2 sequences are MNHNS and SASEGT. The CDR3 loop spans 14 amino acids. The V end lost 2 bases, the J end lost 5 bases, and 12 bases lay between the germline ends.

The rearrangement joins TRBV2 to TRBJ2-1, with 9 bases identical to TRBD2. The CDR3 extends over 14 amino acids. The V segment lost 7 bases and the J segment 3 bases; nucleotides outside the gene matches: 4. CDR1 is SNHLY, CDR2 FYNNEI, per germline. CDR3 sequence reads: CASKLAGDYNEQFF. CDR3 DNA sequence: TGTGCCAGCAAACTAGCGGGTGACTACAATGAGCAGTTCTTC.

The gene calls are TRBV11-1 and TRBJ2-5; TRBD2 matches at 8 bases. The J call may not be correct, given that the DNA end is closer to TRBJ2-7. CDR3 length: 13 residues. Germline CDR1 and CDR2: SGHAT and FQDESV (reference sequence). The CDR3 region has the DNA TGTGCCAGCAGCTTAGAAGCGGGAGCCGAGCAGTACTTC. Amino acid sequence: CASSLEAGAEQYF.

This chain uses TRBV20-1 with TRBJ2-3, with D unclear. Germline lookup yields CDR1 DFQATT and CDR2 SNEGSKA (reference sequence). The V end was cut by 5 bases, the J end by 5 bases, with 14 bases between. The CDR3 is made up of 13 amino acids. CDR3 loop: CSAPIDVLDTQYF. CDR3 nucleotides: TGCAGTGCTCCCATTGACGTCCTAGATACGCAGTATTTT.

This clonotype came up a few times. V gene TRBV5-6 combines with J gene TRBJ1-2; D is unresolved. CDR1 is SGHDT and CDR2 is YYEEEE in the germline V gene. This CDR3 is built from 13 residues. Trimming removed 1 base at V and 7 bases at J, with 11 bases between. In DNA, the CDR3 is TGTGCCAGCAGCTTGCGGGTGGATGCTGGCTACACCTTC. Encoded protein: CASSLRVDAGYTF.

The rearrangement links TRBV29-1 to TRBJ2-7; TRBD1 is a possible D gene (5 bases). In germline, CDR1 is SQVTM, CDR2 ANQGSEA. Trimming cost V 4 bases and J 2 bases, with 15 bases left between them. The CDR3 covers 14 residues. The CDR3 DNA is TGCAGCGTTGTACGGCAGGGAAAAACCTACGAGCAGTACTTC. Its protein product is CSVVRQGKTYEQYF.

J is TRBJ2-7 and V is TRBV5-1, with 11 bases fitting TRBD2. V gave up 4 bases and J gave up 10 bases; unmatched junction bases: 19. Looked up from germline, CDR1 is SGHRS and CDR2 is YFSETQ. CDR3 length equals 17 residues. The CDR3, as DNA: TGCGCCAGCAGCCCTACTTTAGCGGGAGGGTCCCAAGAAACCCAGTACTTC. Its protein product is CASSPTLAGGSQETQYF. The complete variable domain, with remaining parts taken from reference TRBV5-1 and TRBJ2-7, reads KAGVTQTPRYLIKTRGQQVTLSCSPISGHRSVSWYQQTPGQGLQFLFEYFSETQRNKGNFPGRFSGRQFSNSRSEMNVSTLELGDSALYLCASSPTLAGGSQETQYFGPGTRLTVT.

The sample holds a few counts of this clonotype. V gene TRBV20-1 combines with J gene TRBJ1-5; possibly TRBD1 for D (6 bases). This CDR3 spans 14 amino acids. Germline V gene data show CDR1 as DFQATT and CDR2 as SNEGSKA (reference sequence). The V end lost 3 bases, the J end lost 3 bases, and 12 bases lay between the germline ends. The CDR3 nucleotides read TGCAGTGCTAGCCAGGACAGAAACAATCAGCCCCAGCATTTT. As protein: CSASQDRNNQPQHF.

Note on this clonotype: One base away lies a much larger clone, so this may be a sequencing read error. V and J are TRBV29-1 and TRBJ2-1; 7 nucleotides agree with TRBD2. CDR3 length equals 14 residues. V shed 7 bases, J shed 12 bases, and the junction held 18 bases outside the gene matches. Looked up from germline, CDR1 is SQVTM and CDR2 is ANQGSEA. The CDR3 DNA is TGCAGCGCGGCCCCCGGGACTAACCCCCCAGGGCAGTTCTTC. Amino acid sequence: CSAAPGTNPPGQFF.

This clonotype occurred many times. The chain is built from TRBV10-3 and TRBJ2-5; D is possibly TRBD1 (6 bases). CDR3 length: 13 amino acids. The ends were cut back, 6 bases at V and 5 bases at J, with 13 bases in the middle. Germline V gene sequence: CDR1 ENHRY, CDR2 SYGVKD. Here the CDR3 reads CAIRTGLKETQYF. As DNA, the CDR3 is TGTGCCATCAGGACAGGATTAAAGGAGACCCAGTACTTC.

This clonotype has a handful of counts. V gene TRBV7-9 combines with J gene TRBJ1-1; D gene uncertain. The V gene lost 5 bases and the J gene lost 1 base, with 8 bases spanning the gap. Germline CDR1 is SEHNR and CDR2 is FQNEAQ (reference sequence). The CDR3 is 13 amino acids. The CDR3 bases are TGTGCCAGCAGCGAGGGTAAGAACACTGAAGCTTTCTTT. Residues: CASSEGKNTEAFF.

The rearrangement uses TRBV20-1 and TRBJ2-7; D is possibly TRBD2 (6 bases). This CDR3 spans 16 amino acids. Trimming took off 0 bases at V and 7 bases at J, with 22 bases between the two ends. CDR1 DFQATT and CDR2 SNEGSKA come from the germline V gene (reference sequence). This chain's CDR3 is CSARDPGTPKVNEQYF. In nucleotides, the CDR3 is TGCAGTGCTAGAGATCCCGGGACTCCGAAGGTCAATGAGCAGTACTTC.

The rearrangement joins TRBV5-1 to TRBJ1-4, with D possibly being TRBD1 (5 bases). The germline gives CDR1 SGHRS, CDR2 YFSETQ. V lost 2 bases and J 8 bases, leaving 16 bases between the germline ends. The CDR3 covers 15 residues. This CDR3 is CASSLIGGSAEKLFF. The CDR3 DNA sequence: TGCGCCAGCAGCTTAATCGGGGGTTCAGCGGAAAAACTGTTTTTT.

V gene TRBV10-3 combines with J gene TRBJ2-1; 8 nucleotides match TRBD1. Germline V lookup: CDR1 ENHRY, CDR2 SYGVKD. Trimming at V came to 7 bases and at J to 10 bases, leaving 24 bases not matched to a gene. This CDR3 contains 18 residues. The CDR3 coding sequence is TGTGCCATCAACCCCCACTGGACAGGGAATGCGGGCACCGGGGAGCAGTTCTTC. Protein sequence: CAINPHWTGNAGTGEQFF.

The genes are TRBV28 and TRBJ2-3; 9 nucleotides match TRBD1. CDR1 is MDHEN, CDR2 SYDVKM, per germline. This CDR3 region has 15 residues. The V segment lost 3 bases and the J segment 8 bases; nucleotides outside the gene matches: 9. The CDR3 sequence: CASSFPGTGRGTQYF. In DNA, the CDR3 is TGTGCCAGCAGTTTCCCCGGGACAGGGAGAGGTACGCAGTATTTT.